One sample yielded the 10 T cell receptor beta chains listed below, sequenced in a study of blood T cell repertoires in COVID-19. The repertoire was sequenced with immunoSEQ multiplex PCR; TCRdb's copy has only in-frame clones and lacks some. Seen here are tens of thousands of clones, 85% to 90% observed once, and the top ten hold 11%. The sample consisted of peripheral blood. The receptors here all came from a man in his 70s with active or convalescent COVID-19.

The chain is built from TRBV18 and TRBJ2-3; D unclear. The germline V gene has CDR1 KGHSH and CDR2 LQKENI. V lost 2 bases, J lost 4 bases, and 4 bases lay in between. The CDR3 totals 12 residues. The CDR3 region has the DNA TGTGCCAGCTCACCATCCGCAGATACGCAGTATTTT. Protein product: CASSPSADTQYF.

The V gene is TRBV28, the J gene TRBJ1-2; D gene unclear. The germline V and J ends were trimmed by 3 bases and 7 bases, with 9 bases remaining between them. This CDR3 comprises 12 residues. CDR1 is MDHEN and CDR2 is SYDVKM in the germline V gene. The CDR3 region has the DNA TGTGCCAGCAGTTTTGTAGGAGGTGGCTACACCTTC. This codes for CASSFVGGGYTF.

The CDR3 nucleotides are TGTGCCAGCAGTCTAGAGGGACTAGCACCAGAGACCCAGTACTTC. Its protein is CASSLEGLAPETQYF. The rearrangement joins TRBV6-2 or TRBV6-3 to TRBJ2-5, with 9 positions matching TRBD2. Germline assignment: CDR1 MNHEY and CDR2 SVGEGT. The V and J ends lost 5 bases and 4 bases, in that order; junction bases with no gene match: 8. The CDR3 runs 15 residues.

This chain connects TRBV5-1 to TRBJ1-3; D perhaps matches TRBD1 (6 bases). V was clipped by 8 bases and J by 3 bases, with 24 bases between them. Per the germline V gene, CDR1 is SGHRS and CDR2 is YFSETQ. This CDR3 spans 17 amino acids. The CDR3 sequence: CARRTVSKHELGNTIYF. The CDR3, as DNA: TGCGCCAGAAGGACAGTATCTAAACACGAACTTGGAAACACCATATATTTT.

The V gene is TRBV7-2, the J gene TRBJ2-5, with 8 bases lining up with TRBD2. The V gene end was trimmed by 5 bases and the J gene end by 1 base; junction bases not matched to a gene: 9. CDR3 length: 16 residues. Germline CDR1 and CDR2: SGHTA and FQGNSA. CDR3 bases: TGTGCCAGCAGCCCGGGGGGGGGCTGGCGCCAAGAGACCCAGTACTTC. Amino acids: CASSPGGGWRQETQYF.

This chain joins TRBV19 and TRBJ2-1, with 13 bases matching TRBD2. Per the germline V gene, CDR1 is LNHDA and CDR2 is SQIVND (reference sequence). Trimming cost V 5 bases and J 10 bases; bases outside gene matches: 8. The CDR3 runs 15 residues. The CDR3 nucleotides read TGTGCCAGTAGTTGGACTAGCGGGAGCATAGGAGAGCAGTTCTTC. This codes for CASSWTSGSIGEQFF.

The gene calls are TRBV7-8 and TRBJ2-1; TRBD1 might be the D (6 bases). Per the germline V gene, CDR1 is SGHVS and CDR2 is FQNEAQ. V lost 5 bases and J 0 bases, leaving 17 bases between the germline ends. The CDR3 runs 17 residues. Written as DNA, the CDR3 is TGTGCCAGCAGCCAACCTGAAGGGGGAGACTCCTACAATGAGCAGTTCTTC. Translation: CASSQPEGGDSYNEQFF.

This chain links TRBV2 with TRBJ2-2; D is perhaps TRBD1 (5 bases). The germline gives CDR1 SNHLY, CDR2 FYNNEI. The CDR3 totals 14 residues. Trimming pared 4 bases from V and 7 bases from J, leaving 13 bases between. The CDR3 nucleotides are TGTGCCAGCAGTGTGGGGCGGTCGGTCGGGGAGCTGTTTTTT. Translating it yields CASSVGRSVGELFF.

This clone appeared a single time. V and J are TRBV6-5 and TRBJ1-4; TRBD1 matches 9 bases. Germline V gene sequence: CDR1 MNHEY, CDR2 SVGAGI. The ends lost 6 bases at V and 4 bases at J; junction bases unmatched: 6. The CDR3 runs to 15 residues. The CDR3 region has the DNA TGTGCCAGCAGCACACAGGGGGCCATTAATGAAAAACTGTTTTTT. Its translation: CASSTQGAINEKLFF.

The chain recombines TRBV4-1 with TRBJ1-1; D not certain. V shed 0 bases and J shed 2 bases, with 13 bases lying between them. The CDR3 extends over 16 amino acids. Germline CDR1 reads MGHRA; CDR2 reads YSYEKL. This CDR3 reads CASSQDGPGKNTEAFF. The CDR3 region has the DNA TGCGCCAGCAGCCAAGATGGTCCCGGTAAAAACACTGAAGCTTTCTTT.